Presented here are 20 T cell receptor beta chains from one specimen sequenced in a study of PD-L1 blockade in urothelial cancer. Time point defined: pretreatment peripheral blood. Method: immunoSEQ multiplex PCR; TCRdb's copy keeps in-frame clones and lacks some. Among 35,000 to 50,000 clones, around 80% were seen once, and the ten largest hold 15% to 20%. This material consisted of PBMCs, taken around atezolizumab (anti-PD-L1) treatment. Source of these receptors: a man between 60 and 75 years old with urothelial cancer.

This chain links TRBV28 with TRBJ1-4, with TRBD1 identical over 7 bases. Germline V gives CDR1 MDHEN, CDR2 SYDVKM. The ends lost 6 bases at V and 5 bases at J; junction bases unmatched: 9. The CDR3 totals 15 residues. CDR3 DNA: TGTGCCAGCAGCTCGACCCCCAGGGGGAATGAAAAACTGTTTTTT. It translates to CASSSTPRGNEKLFF.

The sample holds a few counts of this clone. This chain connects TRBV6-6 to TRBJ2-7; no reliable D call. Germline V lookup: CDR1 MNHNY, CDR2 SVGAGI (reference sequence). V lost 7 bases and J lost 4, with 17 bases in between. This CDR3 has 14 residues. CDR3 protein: CASIEMGRKYEQYF. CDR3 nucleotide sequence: TGTGCCAGCATCGAAATGGGCAGGAAGTACGAGCAGTACTTC.

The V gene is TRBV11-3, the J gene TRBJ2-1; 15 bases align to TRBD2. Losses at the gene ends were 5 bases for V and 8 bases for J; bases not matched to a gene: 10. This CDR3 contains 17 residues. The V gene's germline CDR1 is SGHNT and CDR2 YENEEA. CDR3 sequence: CASSNTGLAGGVYEQFF. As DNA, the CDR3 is TGTGCCAGCAGCAATACAGGACTAGCGGGAGGGGTCTATGAGCAGTTCTTC.

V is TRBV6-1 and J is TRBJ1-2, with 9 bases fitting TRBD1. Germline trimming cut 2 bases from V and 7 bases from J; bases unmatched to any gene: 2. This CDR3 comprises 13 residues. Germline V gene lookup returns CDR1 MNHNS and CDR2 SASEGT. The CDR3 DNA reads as TGTGCCAGCAGTGAAACAGGGGGCTTTGGCTACACCTTC. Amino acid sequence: CASSETGGFGYTF.

The CDR3 region has the DNA TGTGCCAGCAGTTCCGGGACATCGAACGAGCAGTACTTC. Translating gives CASSSGTSNEQYF. The chain joins TRBV28 to TRBJ2-7; weak D call: TRBD1 (6 bases). CDR1 and CDR2 (germline): MDHEN, SYDVKM. With 4 bases removed from V and 5 bases from J, the gap between germline ends came to 12 bases. The CDR3 totals 13 residues.

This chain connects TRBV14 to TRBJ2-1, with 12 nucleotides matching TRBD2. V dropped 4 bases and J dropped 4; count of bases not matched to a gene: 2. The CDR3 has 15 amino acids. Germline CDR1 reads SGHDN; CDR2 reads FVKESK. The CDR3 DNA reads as TGTGCCAGCAGCCTAGGACTAGCGGGATACAATGAGCAGTTCTTC. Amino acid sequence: CASSLGLAGYNEQFF.

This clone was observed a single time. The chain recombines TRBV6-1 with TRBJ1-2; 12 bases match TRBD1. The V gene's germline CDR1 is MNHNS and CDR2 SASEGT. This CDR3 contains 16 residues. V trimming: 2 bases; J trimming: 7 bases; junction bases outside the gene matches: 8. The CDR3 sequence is CASSEFWDRGLSGYTF. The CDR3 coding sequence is TGTGCCAGCAGTGAATTCTGGGACAGGGGGCTCTCTGGCTACACCTTC.

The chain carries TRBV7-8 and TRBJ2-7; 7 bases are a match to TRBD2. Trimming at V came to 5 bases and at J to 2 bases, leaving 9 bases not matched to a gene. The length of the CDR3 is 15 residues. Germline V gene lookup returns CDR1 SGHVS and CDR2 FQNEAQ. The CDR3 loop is CASSPREVLPYEQYF. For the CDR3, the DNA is TGTGCCAGCAGCCCCCGGGAGGTTCTGCCCTACGAGCAGTACTTC.

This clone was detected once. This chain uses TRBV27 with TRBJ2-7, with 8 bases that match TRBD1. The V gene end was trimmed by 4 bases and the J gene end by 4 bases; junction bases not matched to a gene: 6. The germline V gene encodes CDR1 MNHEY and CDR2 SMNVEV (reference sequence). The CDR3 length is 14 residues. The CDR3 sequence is CASSSEDREYEQYF. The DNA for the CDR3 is TGTGCCAGCAGTTCGGAGGACAGGGAGTACGAGCAGTACTTC.

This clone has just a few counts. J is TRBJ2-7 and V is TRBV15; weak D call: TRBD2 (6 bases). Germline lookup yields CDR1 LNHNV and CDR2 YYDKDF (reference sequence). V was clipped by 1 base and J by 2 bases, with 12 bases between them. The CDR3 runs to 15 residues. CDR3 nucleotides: TGTGCCACCAGCAGAGGCTTTCCGGGGGCCTACGAGCAGTACTTC. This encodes CATSRGFPGAYEQYF.

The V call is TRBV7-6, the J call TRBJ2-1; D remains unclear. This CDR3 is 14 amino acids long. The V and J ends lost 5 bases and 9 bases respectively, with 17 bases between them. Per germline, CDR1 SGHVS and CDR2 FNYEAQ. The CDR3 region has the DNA TGTGCCAGCAGCCCATCGTCCCACTCGGGTGAGCAGTTCTTC. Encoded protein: CASSPSSHSGEQFF.

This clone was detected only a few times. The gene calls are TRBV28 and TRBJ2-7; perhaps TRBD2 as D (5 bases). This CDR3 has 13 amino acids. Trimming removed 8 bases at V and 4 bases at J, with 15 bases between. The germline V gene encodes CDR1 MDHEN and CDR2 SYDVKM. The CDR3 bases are TGTGCCAGCTTAGGGAGTCCCCTATACGAGCAGTACTTC. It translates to CASLGSPLYEQYF.

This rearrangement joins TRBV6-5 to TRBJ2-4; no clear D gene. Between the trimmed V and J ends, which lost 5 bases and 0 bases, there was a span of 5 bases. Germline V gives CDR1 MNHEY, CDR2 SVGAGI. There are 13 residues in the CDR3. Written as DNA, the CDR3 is TGTGCCAGCAGTCCACTAGCCAAAAACATTCAGTACTTC. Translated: CASSPLAKNIQYF.

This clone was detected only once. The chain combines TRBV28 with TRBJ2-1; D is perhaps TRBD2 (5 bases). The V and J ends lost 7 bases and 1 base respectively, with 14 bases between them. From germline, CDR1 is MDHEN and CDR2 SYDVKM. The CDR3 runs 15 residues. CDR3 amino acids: CASIARSGSYNEQFF. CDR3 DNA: TGTGCCAGCATAGCCCGGAGCGGTTCCTACAATGAGCAGTTCTTC.

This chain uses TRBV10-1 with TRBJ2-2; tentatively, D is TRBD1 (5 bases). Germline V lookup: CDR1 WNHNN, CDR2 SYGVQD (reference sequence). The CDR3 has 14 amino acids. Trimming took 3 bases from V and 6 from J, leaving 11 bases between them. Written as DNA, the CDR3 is TGCGCCAGCAGTGACAGGGTAGGGGCCGGGGAGCTGTTTTTT. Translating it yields CASSDRVGAGELFF.

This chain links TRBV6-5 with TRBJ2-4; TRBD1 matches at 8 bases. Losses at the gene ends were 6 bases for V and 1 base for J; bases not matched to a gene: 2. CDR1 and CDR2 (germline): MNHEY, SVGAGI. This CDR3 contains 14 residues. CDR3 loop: CASRDRVAKNIQYF. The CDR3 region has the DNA TGTGCCAGCAGGGACAGGGTGGCCAAAAACATTCAGTACTTC.

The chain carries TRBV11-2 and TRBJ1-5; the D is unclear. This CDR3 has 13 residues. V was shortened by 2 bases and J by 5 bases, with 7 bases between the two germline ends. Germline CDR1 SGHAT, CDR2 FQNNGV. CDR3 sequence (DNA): TGTGCCAGCAGCTTATCTAGAGATCAGCCCCAGCATTTT. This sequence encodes CASSLSRDQPQHF.

For the CDR3, the DNA is TGTGCCAGTAGTGCCTCCGGGACAGTATCCTATGGCTACACCTTC. As protein: CASSASGTVSYGYTF. The gene calls are TRBV19 and TRBJ1-2; 7 bases agree with TRBD1. Per the germline V gene, CDR1 is LNHDA and CDR2 is SQIVND (reference sequence). J gave up 4 bases and V 5 bases, and 10 bases lay outside the gene matches. The CDR3 extends over 15 amino acids.

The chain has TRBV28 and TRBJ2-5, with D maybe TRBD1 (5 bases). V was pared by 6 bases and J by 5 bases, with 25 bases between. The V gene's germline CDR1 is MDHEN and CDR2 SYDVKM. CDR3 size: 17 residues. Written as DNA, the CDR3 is TGTGCCAGCAGGGCTCGTGGGTTGGGGCTAGGAAGGGAGACCCAGTACTTC. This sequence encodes CASRARGLGLGRETQYF.

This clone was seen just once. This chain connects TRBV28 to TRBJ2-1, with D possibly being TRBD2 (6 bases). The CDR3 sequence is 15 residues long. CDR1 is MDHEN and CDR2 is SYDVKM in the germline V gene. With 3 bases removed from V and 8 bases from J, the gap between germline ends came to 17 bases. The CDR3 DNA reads TGTGCCAGCAGTTTTGAGCGGGCGGGCCGGGATGAGCAGTTCTTC. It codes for CASSFERAGRDEQFF.